The 21 T cell receptor beta chains below were found in one sample sequenced in a study of long-term antiretroviral therapy in people with HIV. They ran version v3.0 of the immunoSEQ assay at survey level. Here immunoSEQ multiplex PCR was the method, and the copy in TCRdb shows in-frame clones only, minus some. This sample has 17,000 or so clones, with about four fifths found just once. This material consisted of unsorted PBMCs, taken 3.2 to 3.4 years after starting antiretroviral therapy. The receptors shown here come from a woman in her thirties or forties with HIV.

This clone turned up a few times. V gene TRBV18 combines with J gene TRBJ2-6; D not resolved. The CDR3 spans 15 residues. The germline V and J ends were trimmed by 0 bases and 1 base, with 4 bases remaining between them. Germline CDR1 KGHSH, CDR2 LQKENI. CDR3 loop: CASSPPNSGANVLTF. CDR3 coding DNA: TGTGCCAGCTCACCACCGAATTCTGGGGCCAACGTCCTGACTTTC.

The gene calls are TRBV27 and TRBJ1-2; 7 bases line up with TRBD1. The J segment lost 4 bases and the V segment lost 3 bases, leaving 5 bases of the junction unmatched. Looked up from germline, CDR1 is MNHEY and CDR2 is SMNVEV (reference sequence). The CDR3 has 14 amino acids. The CDR3 spells CASSLSTGVYGYTF. The CDR3 DNA is TGTGCCAGCAGTTTGTCCACAGGGGTCTATGGCTACACCTTC.

The rearrangement joins TRBV5-1 to TRBJ1-2; D is perhaps TRBD1 (6 bases). CDR1 SGHRS and CDR2 YFSETQ come from the germline V gene. V lost 1 base and J 4 bases, leaving 17 bases between the germline ends. The CDR3 spans 16 residues. The CDR3 is CASSLNLGQLTYGYTF. The CDR3 coding sequence is TGCGCCAGCAGCTTGAATTTAGGACAGCTCACCTATGGCTACACCTTC.

The chain recombines TRBV6-5 with TRBJ1-2; 9 nucleotides agree with TRBD1. There are 15 residues in the CDR3. Looked up from germline, CDR1 is MNHEY and CDR2 is SVGAGI. Losses at the gene ends were 0 bases for V and 8 bases for J; bases not matched to a gene: 7. DNA for the CDR3: TGTGCCAGCAGTTACTCGTACAGGGGGCGAGGCGGCTACACCTTC. Translated, it gives CASSYSYRGRGGYTF.

V usage is TRBV18 and J usage is TRBJ1-2, with TRBD1 identical over 7 bases. The CDR3 is 17 residues long. Germline values: CDR1 KGHSH, CDR2 LQKENI. The V gene end was trimmed by 3 bases and the J gene end by 6 bases; junction bases not matched to a gene: 16. CDR3 region: CASSPYRETVTGNGYTF. The CDR3 nucleotides are TGTGCCAGCTCACCTTATAGGGAGACTGTGACAGGGAATGGCTACACCTTC.

The CDR3 region has the DNA TGTGCCAGCAGTTTCTACCTCAATTCACCCCTCCACTTT. It codes for CASSFYLNSPLHF. The chain uses TRBV28 and TRBJ1-6; unclear D gene. The germline gives CDR1 MDHEN, CDR2 SYDVKM. Trimming took off 3 bases at V and 7 bases at J, with 7 bases between the two ends. This CDR3 contains 13 residues.

V and J are TRBV2 and TRBJ1-1, with D possibly TRBD1 on 6 matching bases. Germline loops: CDR1 SNHLY, CDR2 FYNNEI. The CDR3 is made up of 15 amino acids. V lost 5 bases and J 4 bases, leaving 17 bases between the germline ends. DNA for the CDR3: TGTGCCAGCAGTCATCGGACAGAAGGGAGCACTGAAGCTTTCTTT. Protein sequence: CASSHRTEGSTEAFF.

In the case of this clone: A junction boundary mismatches the germline segment, possibly from a read error. The rearrangement joins TRBV5-1 to TRBJ1-2, with a weak D call TRBD1 (5 bases). Germline values: CDR1 SGHRS, CDR2 YFSETQ. This CDR3 region has 13 residues. CDR3 sequence (DNA): TGCGCCAGCAACTTGGGGGAGAACTATGGCTACACCTTC. It specifies CASNLGENYGYTF.

This clone was picked up a small number of times. V usage is TRBV12-5 and J usage is TRBJ1-1; D is uncertain. The germline V gene has CDR1 LGHNT and CDR2 FRNRAP. This CDR3 spans 13 amino acids. Deletions cut 7 bases from V and 1 base from J, with 10 bases between. Written as DNA, the CDR3 is TGTGCTAGTGTCCCCGGGAGGAACACTGAAGCTTTCTTT. The encoded protein is CASVPGRNTEAFF.

This chain links TRBV10-3 with TRBJ2-7, with D possibly being TRBD1 (5 bases). Germline CDR1 ENHRY, CDR2 SYGVKD. This CDR3 comprises 15 residues. The V and J ends lost 7 bases and 6 bases respectively, with 22 bases between them. CDR3: CAIKTEEHPRGEQYF. CDR3 sequence (DNA): TGTGCCATCAAGACCGAAGAACATCCAAGGGGCGAGCAGTACTTC.

This CDR3 is CASSLGQGDTGELFF. CDR3 coding DNA: TGTGCCAGCAGCTTAGGACAGGGAGACACCGGGGAGCTGTTTTTT. The V gene is TRBV7-2, the J gene TRBJ2-2, with 7 bases that match TRBD1. The junction had 2 bases not matched to a gene; V was cut back by 1 base and J by 3 bases. The CDR3 loop spans 15 amino acids. The V gene's germline CDR1 is SGHTA and CDR2 FQGNSA.

This clone was detected a few times. This sequence joins TRBV2 and TRBJ2-7, with a weak D call TRBD1 (5 bases). Germline V gene data show CDR1 as SNHLY and CDR2 as FYNNEI. Trimming took off 3 bases at V and 6 bases at J, with 9 bases between the two ends. CDR3 length: 12 amino acids. This chain's CDR3 is CASSESGREQYF. CDR3 bases: TGTGCCAGCAGTGAGTCAGGGCGCGAGCAGTACTTC. Full variable domain (missing parts from reference TRBV2 and TRBJ2-7): EPEVTQTPSHQVTQMGQEVILRCVPISNHLYFYWYRQILGQKVEFLVSFYNNEISEKSEIFDDQFSVERPDGSNFTLKIRSTKLEDSAMYFCASSESGREQYFGPGTRLTVT.

The rearrangement joins TRBV5-1 to TRBJ1-1, with TRBD1 as a possible D gene (6 bases). The V gene's germline CDR1 is SGHRS and CDR2 YFSETQ. The CDR3 has 15 residues. V was cut by 0 bases and J by 0 bases, with 9 bases left in between. The CDR3 loop reads CASSLAGVVNTEAFF. The CDR3 DNA is TGCGCCAGCAGCTTGGCAGGGGTGGTGAACACTGAAGCTTTCTTT.

J is TRBJ1-2 and V is TRBV9; no reliable D call. CDR3 length: 14 residues. Germline CDR1 reads SGDLS; CDR2 reads YYNGEE. V was cut by 4 bases and J by 2 bases, with 12 bases left in between. The CDR3 sequence: CASSPSGGNYGYTF. In DNA, the CDR3 is TGTGCCAGCAGCCCCTCCGGCGGGAACTATGGCTACACCTTC.

The rearrangement uses TRBV18 and TRBJ2-4; no reliable D call. V dropped 0 bases and J dropped 1 base, with 10 bases sitting between them. Germline CDR1 and CDR2: KGHSH and LQKENI. The CDR3 contains 16 residues. The CDR3 protein is CASSPPKKSAKNIQYF. DNA for the CDR3: TGTGCCAGCTCACCACCCAAAAAGTCGGCCAAAAACATTCAGTACTTC. Full variable domain (missing parts from reference TRBV18 and TRBJ2-4): NAGVMQNPRHLVRRRGQEARLRCSPMKGHSHVYWYRQLPEEGLKFMVYLQKENIIDESGMPKERFSAEFPKEGPSILRIQQVVRGDSAAYFCASSPPKKSAKNIQYFGAGTRLSVL.

The chain uses TRBV7-9 and TRBJ1-2; 7 nucleotides agree with TRBD1. Germline V CDR1 and CDR2: SEHNR, FQNEAQ (reference sequence). CDR3 length equals 12 residues. The J segment lost 2 bases and the V segment lost 11 bases, leaving 5 bases of the junction unmatched. The CDR3 nucleotides read TGTGCCTTACTACAGGGGAACTATGGCTACACCTTC. This translates into CALLQGNYGYTF. The variable domain in full, with the rest retrieved from reference TRBV7-9 and TRBJ1-2, is DTGVSQNPRHKITKRGQNVTFRCDPISEHNRLYWYRQTLGQGPEFLTYFQNEAQLEKSRLLSDRFSAERPKGSFSTLEIQRTEQGDSAMYLCALLQGNYGYTFGSGTRLTVV.

The chain uses TRBV7-9 and TRBJ2-7; 9 bases agree with TRBD1. This CDR3 has 15 residues. V lost 4 bases to trimming and J lost 4 bases; unmatched junction nucleotides: 8. Germline V gene data show CDR1 as SEHNR and CDR2 as FQNEAQ (reference sequence). CDR3 amino acids: CASSSRTGVDYEQYF. In DNA, the CDR3 is TGTGCCAGCAGCTCTAGGACAGGGGTCGATTACGAGCAGTACTTC.

The CDR3 protein is CASSRDPTGVAQYF. In nucleotides, the CDR3 is TGTGCCAGCAGCCGAGACCCGACAGGGGTTGCCCAGTACTTC. This sequence joins TRBV7-9 and TRBJ2-5, with 8 bases fitting TRBD1. After removal of 5 bases from V and 9 bases from J, the junction contained 11 bases not matched to a gene. The CDR3 sequence is 14 residues long. Germline CDR1 SEHNR, CDR2 FQNEAQ (reference sequence).

V gene TRBV12-5 combines with J gene TRBJ2-3; 7 bases agree with TRBD1. The CDR3 length is 14 residues. Germline trimming cut 5 bases from V and 2 bases from J; bases unmatched to any gene: 4. The germline CDR1 and CDR2 sequences are LGHNT and FRNRAP. The CDR3 loop is CASGPGTVTDTQYF. The CDR3 nucleotides are TGTGCTAGTGGTCCCGGGACAGTCACAGATACGCAGTATTTT.

This clone was detected a few times. V and J are TRBV7-9 and TRBJ2-6; possible D gene TRBD2, 5 bases. The CDR3 length is 17 residues. Deletions cut 0 bases from V and 0 bases from J, with 9 bases between. The germline gives CDR1 SEHNR, CDR2 FQNEAQ (reference sequence). Here the CDR3 reads CASSLAEGSSGANVLTF. CDR3 nucleotide sequence: TGTGCCAGCAGCTTAGCAGAGGGTTCCTCTGGGGCCAACGTCCTGACTTTC.

This clone was counted only a few times. The V call is TRBV7-6, the J call TRBJ2-5; no clear D. This CDR3 comprises 15 residues. Trimming cost V 2 bases and J 0 bases, with 10 bases left between them. Germline V gives CDR1 SGHVS, CDR2 FNYEAQ. Here the CDR3 DNA reads TGTGCCAGCAGCTTAATCGACATCGACCAAGAGACCCAGTACTTC. This encodes CASSLIDIDQETQYF.